This T cell receptor beta chain was sequenced during a study of shared clonotypes between healthy human individuals. Study overall: Each donor's CD8 memory used one plate, CD8 naive two, each CD4 subset three.

Turning to this clone: What it recognizes is unknown.

The repertoire was sequenced with immunoSEQ multiplex PCR; TCRdb's copy has only in-frame clones and lacks some. The sample has roughly 700,000 clones; approximately 79% are singletons. Study outcomes and limitations: When naive CD4 clonotypes were compared across a few donors, around 5% were shared. Sampling covered blood only; tissue repertoires likely differ.

The CDR3 length is 18 residues. The germline CDR1 and CDR2 sequences are SGHNT and YYREEE (reference sequence). Trimming cost V 0 bases and J 6 bases; bases outside gene matches: 13. The genes are TRBV5-4 and TRBJ2-1; 9 positions match TRBD1. Material for sequencing was memory CD4+ T cells sorted from blood. Indicated subset: CD45RA-negative fraction. This clonotype was sampled from a woman between 25 and 40 years old in good health. DNA for the CDR3: TGTGCCAGCAGCTTGGGAGGAGGGGGACGGACAGGGGCCAATGAGCAGTTCTTC. As protein: CASSLGGGGRTGANEQFF.